This T cell receptor (beta chain) was obtained from a study of blood T cells in healthy people across ages. Findings and limits, study-wide: Naive T cell percentage strongly correlated with TCR beta diversity.

The CDR3 totals 18 residues. Germline CDR1 LGHDT, CDR2 YNNKEL (reference sequence). A note on this clonotype: Its antigen is still unknown. A much larger clone is a single base away; this may be a read error.

The second PCR ran about 6 to 11 cycles with a sample-barcoded 5' primer and J-beta primers. A single record per CDR3 protein comes from TCRdb applying MiXCR to the 5' RACE reads. The table shows roughly 650,000 distinct CDR3 sequences, with about 30% occurring only once. The chain employs TRBV3-1 and TRBJ2-5; tentative D call: TRBD2 (5 bases). The sample taken for sequencing was blood. This TCR was sampled from a woman older than 75 in good health. The CDR3 here is CASSHAPWTDSGGETEYF. The DNA for the CDR3 is TGTGCCAGCAGCCATGCCCCCTGGACGGACTCTGGTGGGGAGACCGAGTACTTC.